This T cell receptor (beta chain) is drawn from a study of CD8 T cells in Susac syndrome. This clonotype was seen a single time. The antigen is unknown. The T cells that were sequenced for TCR beta were CD8+ and CD4+ cells from blood. Study-wide results and limits: The study's TCR sequencing and HLA analysis covered a relatively small number of individuals, and the study acknowledged this.

CDR1 is MNHEY and CDR2 is SVGEGT in the germline V gene. Trimming removed 6 bases from V and 10 bases from J, with 16 bases in between. This CDR3 has 13 residues. Roughly 0.45 to 1 ug RNA was reverse transcribed with random hexamers. The TCR beta CDR3 was amplified by immunoSEQ multiplex PCR across 54 Vbeta, 13 Jbeta. TCRdb redid the calling of the immunoSEQ multiplex PCR reads with MiXCR, one entry per CDR3 protein. The sample has 100,000 to 150,000 distinct CDR3 sequences; around 94% are singletons. This clonotype was sampled from a human donor in good health. J is TRBJ2-1 and V is TRBV6-2 or TRBV6-3; D unclear. The source material was CD4+ T cells from PBMCs. This CDR3 reads CASSLITRSEQFF. In DNA form, the CDR3 reads TGTGCCAGCAGCCTTATTACTCGGTCGGAGCAGTTCTTC.